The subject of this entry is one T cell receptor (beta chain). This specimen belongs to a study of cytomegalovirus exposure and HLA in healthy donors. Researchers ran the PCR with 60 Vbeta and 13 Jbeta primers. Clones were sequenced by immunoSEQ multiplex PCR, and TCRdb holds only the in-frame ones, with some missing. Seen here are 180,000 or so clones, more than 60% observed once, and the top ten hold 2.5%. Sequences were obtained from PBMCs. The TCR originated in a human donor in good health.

The CDR3 region has the DNA TGTGCCAGCAGCTTCGCGTCGGCAGGGTCTACCTACGAGCAGTACTTC. Translating gives CASSFASAGSTYEQYF. The V call is TRBV5-5, the J call TRBJ2-7, with D perhaps TRBD1 (5 bases). Per the germline V gene, CDR1 is SGHKS and CDR2 is YYEKEE (reference sequence). The CDR3 is made up of 16 amino acids. Between the trimmed V and J ends, which lost 2 bases and 2 bases, there was a span of 17 bases.